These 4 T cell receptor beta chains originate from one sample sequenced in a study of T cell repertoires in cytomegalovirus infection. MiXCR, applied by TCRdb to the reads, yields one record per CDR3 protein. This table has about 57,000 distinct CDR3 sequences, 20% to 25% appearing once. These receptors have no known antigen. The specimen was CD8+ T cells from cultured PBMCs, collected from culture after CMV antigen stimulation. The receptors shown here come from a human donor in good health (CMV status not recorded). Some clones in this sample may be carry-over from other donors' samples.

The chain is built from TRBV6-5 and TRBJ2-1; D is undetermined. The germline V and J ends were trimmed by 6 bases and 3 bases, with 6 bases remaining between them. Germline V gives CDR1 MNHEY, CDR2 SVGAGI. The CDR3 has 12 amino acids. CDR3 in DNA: TGTGCCAGCAGCTGGGGCTACAATGAGCAGTTCTTC. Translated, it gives CASSWGYNEQFF.

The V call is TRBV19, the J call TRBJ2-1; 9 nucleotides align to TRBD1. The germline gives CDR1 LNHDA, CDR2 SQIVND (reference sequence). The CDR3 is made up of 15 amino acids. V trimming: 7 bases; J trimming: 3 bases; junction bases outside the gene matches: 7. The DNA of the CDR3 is TGTGCCAGTACCCCGGGACAGGGCCACTACAATGAGCAGTTCTTC. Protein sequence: CASTPGQGHYNEQFF.

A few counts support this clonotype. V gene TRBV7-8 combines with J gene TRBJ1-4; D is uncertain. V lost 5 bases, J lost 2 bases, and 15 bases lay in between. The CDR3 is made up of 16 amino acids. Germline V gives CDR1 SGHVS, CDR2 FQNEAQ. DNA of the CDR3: TGTGCCAGCAGCGCCCCGGGCAGGCCCACTAATGAAAAACTGTTTTTT. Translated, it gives CASSAPGRPTNEKLFF.

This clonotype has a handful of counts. This CDR3 is CASSLVRGNEKLFF. CDR3 nucleotide sequence: TGTGCCAGCAGCTTAGTCAGGGGAAATGAAAAACTGTTTTTT. This chain joins TRBV7-8 and TRBJ1-4; perhaps TRBD1 as D (6 bases). Germline V lookup: CDR1 SGHVS, CDR2 FQNEAQ. Trimming removed 1 base from V and 5 bases from J, with 8 bases in between. CDR3 size: 14 residues.